The 21 T cell receptor beta chains reported below all come from one sample, sequenced in a study of T cell responses to AZD1222 COVID-19 vaccine. Generated by immunoSEQ multiplex PCR, the TCRdb table keeps only in-frame clones and is missing some. The sample shows over 140,000 clones, roughly 90% of them seen only once. The specimen comprised peripheral blood, sampled on day 0 of AZD1222 vaccination. These receptors all come from an adult in good health.

The genes are TRBV28 and TRBJ2-7; tentatively, D is TRBD2 (5 bases). Germline V CDR1 and CDR2: MDHEN, SYDVKM. V lost 6 bases, J lost 2 bases, and 11 bases lay in between. This CDR3 spans 13 amino acids. The CDR3 spells CASSPLATYEQYF. CDR3 nucleotide sequence: TGTGCCAGCAGCCCGTTAGCGACCTACGAGCAGTACTTC.

V usage is TRBV3-1 (or the pseudogene TRBV3-2) and J usage is TRBJ2-7, with 7 nucleotides matching TRBD2. Germline CDR1 and CDR2: LGHDT and YNNKEL (reference sequence). V was pared by 8 bases and J by 0 bases, with 13 bases of the junction left unmatched. This CDR3 spans 16 amino acids. Here the CDR3 reads CASGKGLAANSYEQYF. The CDR3 DNA reads as TGTGCCAGCGGAAAAGGGCTAGCGGCTAACTCCTACGAGCAGTACTTC.

This chain joins TRBV19 and TRBJ1-1; D gene unclear. The germline V gene encodes CDR1 LNHDA and CDR2 SQIVND (reference sequence). V dropped 5 bases and J dropped 3 bases, with 10 bases sitting between them. The CDR3 contains 13 residues. The DNA of the CDR3 is TGTGCCAGTAGTCTTCAAAGGGACACTGAAGCTTTCTTT. It is translated as CASSLQRDTEAFF.

This chain joins TRBV24-1 and TRBJ2-1; D might be TRBD1 (6 bases). With 0 bases removed from V and 6 bases from J, the gap between germline ends came to 23 bases. CDR1 is KGHDR and CDR2 is SFDVKD in the germline V gene. The CDR3 runs to 19 residues. The CDR3: CATSDLTPGESGRANEQFF. CDR3 bases: TGTGCCACCAGTGATTTGACCCCAGGGGAGTCAGGGCGCGCCAATGAGCAGTTCTTC.

The J gene is TRBJ1-1, the V gene TRBV19; 8 bases line up with TRBD1. CDR3 size: 13 residues. The V segment lost 4 bases and the J segment 7 bases; nucleotides outside the gene matches: 5. CDR1 is LNHDA, CDR2 SQIVND, per germline (reference sequence). The CDR3 DNA reads TGTGCCAGTAGTACCACAGGGGGAAATGAAGCTTTCTTT. Translation: CASSTTGGNEAFF.

This rearrangement joins TRBV18 to TRBJ1-5; D might be TRBD1 (5 bases). Germline lookup yields CDR1 KGHSH and CDR2 LQKENI. V was pared by 5 bases and J by 5 bases, with 13 bases between. There are 14 residues in the CDR3. The CDR3 reads CASSSSDSHQPQHF. The CDR3 DNA follows: TGTGCCAGCTCATCCTCAGACAGCCATCAGCCCCAGCATTTT.

V usage is TRBV7-9 and J usage is TRBJ1-3, with D possibly TRBD1 on 6 matching bases. Trimming stripped 2 bases from V and 0 bases from J, with 11 bases between. Per germline, CDR1 SEHNR and CDR2 FQNEAQ (reference sequence). This CDR3 has 16 residues. Here the CDR3 DNA reads TGTGCCAGCAGCTTACAGGGGCCTCTCTCTGGAAACACCATATATTTT. Protein sequence: CASSLQGPLSGNTIYF.

The V call is TRBV5-4, the J call TRBJ2-7, with TRBD1 matching 7 bases. Germline CDR1 and CDR2: SGHNT and YYREEE (reference sequence). The CDR3 is 14 residues long. Germline trimming cut 3 bases from V and 1 base from J; bases unmatched to any gene: 4. The DNA of the CDR3 is TGTGCCAGCAGCTCTAGGACAGGATCCTACGAGCAGTACTTC. This translates into CASSSRTGSYEQYF. Together with reference TRBV5-4 and TRBJ2-7, the CDR3 gives the full variable domain: ETGVTQSPTHLIKTRGQQVTLRCSSQSGHNTVSWYQQALGQGPQFIFQYYREEENGRGNFPPRFSGLQFPNYSSELNVNALELDDSALYLCASSSRTGSYEQYFGPGTRLTVT.

The rearrangement uses TRBV6-6 and TRBJ2-7; 11 bases are shared with TRBD2. This CDR3 is 16 amino acids long. J was trimmed by 0 bases and V by 8 bases; bases with no gene match: 9. CDR1 is MNHNY, CDR2 SVGAGI, per germline (reference sequence). CDR3 nucleotides: TGTGCCAGCGGTACTCTAGCGGGAGGAAACTCCTACGAGCAGTACTTC. It encodes CASGTLAGGNSYEQYF.

The chain has TRBV19 and TRBJ1-5, with 10 bases identical to TRBD1. The CDR3 consists of 20 residues. Germline V gene sequence: CDR1 LNHDA, CDR2 SQIVND (reference sequence). V lost 5 bases, J lost 2 bases, and 18 bases stayed unmatched. The DNA of the CDR3 is TGTGCCAGTAGTGCCGGACCTCGGGACAGGGGTCTCAGGGGCAATCAGCCCCAGCATTTT. Translation: CASSAGPRDRGLRGNQPQHF.

The chain recombines TRBV5-1 with TRBJ2-3; no firm D call. Germline CDR1 is SGHRS and CDR2 is YFSETQ. With 5 bases removed from V and 0 bases from J, the gap between germline ends came to 7 bases. CDR3 length equals 13 residues. CDR3 nucleotide sequence: TGCGCCAGCAGAACGGACAGCACAGATACGCAGTATTTT. Protein product: CASRTDSTDTQYF.

This chain joins TRBV28 and TRBJ2-3, with D perhaps being TRBD1 or TRBD2 (5 bases each). Germline lookup yields CDR1 MDHEN and CDR2 SYDVKM. The CDR3 extends over 16 amino acids. Trimming took off 5 bases at V and 2 bases at J, with 17 bases between the two ends. CDR3 coding DNA: TGTGCCAGCAGTCTCCCTCGGGACGGCAACACAGATACGCAGTATTTT. This encodes CASSLPRDGNTDTQYF.

J is TRBJ1-2 and V is TRBV28; TRBD1 aligns across 11 bases. Germline V CDR1 and CDR2: MDHEN, SYDVKM. The CDR3 totals 15 residues. V shed 4 bases, J shed 5 bases, and the junction held 6 bases outside the gene matches. The CDR3 DNA is TGTGCCAGCAGTTGGACAGGGGGCAGGGTTTATGGCTACACCTTC. Its protein product is CASSWTGGRVYGYTF.

This clone has just one count. The rearrangement joins TRBV5-1 to TRBJ1-6, with 8 bases aligning to TRBD1. The CDR3 runs to 15 residues. Germline V gene sequence: CDR1 SGHRS, CDR2 YFSETQ. Germline trimming cut 0 bases from V and 7 bases from J; bases unmatched to any gene: 3. The CDR3 is CASSLGQGANSPLHF. CDR3 nucleotides: TGCGCCAGCAGCTTGGGGCAGGGGGCAAATTCACCCCTCCACTTT.

The chain joins TRBV6-1 to TRBJ2-2; D is possibly TRBD2 (5 bases). Germline V gene data show CDR1 as MNHNS and CDR2 as SASEGT. The length of the CDR3 is 15 residues. The V gene lost 1 base and the J gene lost 5 bases, with 11 bases spanning the gap. The CDR3 loop is CASSEVGALTGELFF. The CDR3 DNA is TGTGCCAGCAGTGAAGTGGGAGCGTTGACCGGGGAGCTGTTTTTT.

As DNA, the CDR3 is TGTGCCAGTTCGGACAGGGACTTCTATGGCTACACCTTC. It encodes CASSDRDFYGYTF. The chain combines TRBV19 with TRBJ1-2; the match to TRBD1 covers 8 bases. The J segment lost 4 bases and the V segment lost 8 bases, leaving 6 bases of the junction unmatched. From germline, CDR1 is LNHDA and CDR2 SQIVND (reference sequence). The CDR3 is made up of 13 amino acids.

About this clone itself: Other DNA sequences in the same sample also yield this CDR3. The chain uses TRBV28 and TRBJ2-7, with D maybe TRBD2 (6 bases). Trimming took 3 bases from V and 0 from J, leaving 9 bases between them. Germline CDR1 and CDR2: MDHEN and SYDVKM. The length of the CDR3 is 14 residues. CDR3 sequence: CASSFPRDSYEQYF. For the CDR3, the DNA is TGTGCCAGCAGTTTCCCGCGGGACTCCTACGAGCAGTACTTC.

V and J are TRBV11-2 and TRBJ2-3, with 9 nucleotides matching TRBD2. V shed 4 bases, J shed 1 base, and the junction held 6 bases outside the gene matches. The CDR3 covers 16 residues. Germline CDR1 and CDR2: SGHAT and FQNNGV. Here the CDR3 DNA reads TGTGCCAGCAGCTCGCGGACTAGCGAAGGCACAGATACGCAGTATTTT. It yields the protein CASSSRTSEGTDTQYF.

J is TRBJ2-7 and V is TRBV6-5; D is undetermined. The CDR3 spans 15 residues. V shed 0 bases and J shed 2 bases, with 11 bases lying between them. Germline loops: CDR1 MNHEY, CDR2 SVGAGI. CDR3 sequence: CASSYSTGVAYEQYF. DNA for the CDR3: TGTGCCAGCAGTTACTCGACTGGAGTTGCCTACGAGCAGTACTTC.

This clone has just one count. V is TRBV4-1 and J is TRBJ2-1, with 9 bases that match TRBD2. CDR1 and CDR2 from the germline V gene are MGHRA and YSYEKL. V was pared by 1 base and J by 2 bases, with 0 bases of the junction left unmatched. The CDR3 is 15 amino acids. The CDR3 DNA reads TGCGCCAGCAGCCAAGGGACTAGCGCCTACAATGAGCAGTTCTTC. This gives the protein CASSQGTSAYNEQFF.

The genes are TRBV14 and TRBJ2-1; no clear D. Germline V CDR1 and CDR2: SGHDN, FVKESK. Trimming took 0 bases from V and 2 from J, leaving 8 bases between them. The CDR3 consists of 15 residues. The CDR3 sequence: CASSQDITAYNEQFF. CDR3 bases: TGTGCCAGCAGCCAAGATATCACAGCCTACAATGAGCAGTTCTTC. The full variable domain, in which reference TRBV14 and TRBJ2-1 provide the parts outside the CDR3, is EAGVTQFPSHSVIEKGQTVTLRCDPISGHDNLYWYRRVMGKEIKFLLHFVKESKQDESGMPNNRFLAERTGGTYSTLKVQPAELEDSGVYFCASSQDITAYNEQFFGPGTRLTVL.